Given below is one TCR beta chain in context. The CDR3 consists of 15 residues. Germline lookup yields CDR1 SEHNR and CDR2 FQNEAQ (reference sequence). With 3 bases clipped from V and 10 bases from J, the junction kept 9 bases outside the gene matches. The sample is drawn from a study of blood T cell repertoires in COVID-19. Study-level information: The study drew acute and convalescent COVID-19 samples from the United States, Italy and Spain.

The assay was immunoSEQ multiplex PCR, and TCRdb's table has in-frame clones only and misses some. Altogether 100,000 or so clones are present, 80% to 95% being singletons, with the ten largest covering 5% to 7%. The sequenced sample was peripheral blood. The origin of this receptor is a man aged 65 to 79 with acute or convalescent COVID-19. The chain has TRBV7-9 and TRBJ2-1; 10 nucleotides agree with TRBD2. CDR3 loop: CASSFSGRSSGEQFF. CDR3 bases: TGTGCCAGCAGCTTTAGCGGGAGGTCTTCGGGGGAGCAGTTCTTC.